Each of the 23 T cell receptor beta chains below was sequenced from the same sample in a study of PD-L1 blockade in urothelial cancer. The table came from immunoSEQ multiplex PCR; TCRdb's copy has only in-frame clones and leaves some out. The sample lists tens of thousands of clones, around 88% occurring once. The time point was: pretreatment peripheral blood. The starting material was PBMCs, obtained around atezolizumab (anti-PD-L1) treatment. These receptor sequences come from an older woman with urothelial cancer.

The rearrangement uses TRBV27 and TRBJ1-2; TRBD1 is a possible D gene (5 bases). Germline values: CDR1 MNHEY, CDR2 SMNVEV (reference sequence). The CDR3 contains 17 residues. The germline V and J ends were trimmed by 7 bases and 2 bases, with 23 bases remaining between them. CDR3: CASNPLGRADKNYGYTF. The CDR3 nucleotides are TGTGCCAGCAACCCGTTGGGGAGGGCGGACAAGAACTATGGCTACACCTTC.

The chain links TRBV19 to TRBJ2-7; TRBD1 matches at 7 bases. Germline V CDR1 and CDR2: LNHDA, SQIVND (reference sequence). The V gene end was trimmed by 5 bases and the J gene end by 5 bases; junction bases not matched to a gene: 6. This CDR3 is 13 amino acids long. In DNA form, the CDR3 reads TGTGCCAGTAGTCCCCTAGACAGGGACGAGCAGTACTTC. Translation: CASSPLDRDEQYF.

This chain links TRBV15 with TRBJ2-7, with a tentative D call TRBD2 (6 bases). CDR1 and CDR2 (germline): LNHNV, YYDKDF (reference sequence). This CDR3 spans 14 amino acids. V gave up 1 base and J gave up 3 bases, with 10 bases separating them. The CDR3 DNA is TGTGCCACCAGCAGAGGCGGGGCGGGCTACGAGCAGTACTTC. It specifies CATSRGGAGYEQYF.

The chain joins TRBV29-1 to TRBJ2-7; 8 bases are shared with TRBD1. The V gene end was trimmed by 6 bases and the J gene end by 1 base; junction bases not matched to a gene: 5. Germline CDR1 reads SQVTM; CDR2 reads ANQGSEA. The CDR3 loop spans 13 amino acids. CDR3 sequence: CSVSYRGSYEQYF. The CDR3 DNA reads TGCAGCGTCTCGTACAGGGGGTCCTACGAGCAGTACTTC.

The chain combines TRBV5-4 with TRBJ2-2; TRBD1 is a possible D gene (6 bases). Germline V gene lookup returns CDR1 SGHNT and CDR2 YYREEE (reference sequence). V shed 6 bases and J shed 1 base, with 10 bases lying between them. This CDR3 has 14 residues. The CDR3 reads CASTRTENTGELFF. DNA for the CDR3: TGTGCCAGCACCCGGACAGAGAACACCGGGGAGCTGTTTTTT.

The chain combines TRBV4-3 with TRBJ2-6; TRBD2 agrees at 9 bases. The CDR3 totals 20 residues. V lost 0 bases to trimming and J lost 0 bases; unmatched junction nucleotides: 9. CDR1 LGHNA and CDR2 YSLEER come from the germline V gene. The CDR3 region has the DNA TGCGCCAGCAGCCAAGATTCCCCAAGCGGGAGGTTCTCTGGGGCCAACGTCCTGACTTTC. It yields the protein CASSQDSPSGRFSGANVLTF.

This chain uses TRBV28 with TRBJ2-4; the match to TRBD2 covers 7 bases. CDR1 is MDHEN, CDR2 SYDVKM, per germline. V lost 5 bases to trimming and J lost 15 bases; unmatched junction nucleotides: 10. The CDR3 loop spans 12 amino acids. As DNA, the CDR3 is TGTGCCAGCAGTACGCGACAGCGGGACCGGTACTTC. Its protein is CASSTRQRDRYF.

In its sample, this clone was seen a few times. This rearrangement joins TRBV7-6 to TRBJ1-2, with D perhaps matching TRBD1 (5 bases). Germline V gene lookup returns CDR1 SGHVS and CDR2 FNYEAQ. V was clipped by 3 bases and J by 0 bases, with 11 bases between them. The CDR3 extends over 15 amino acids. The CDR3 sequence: CASSFSREANYGYTF. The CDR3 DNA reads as TGTGCCAGCAGCTTCAGCAGGGAAGCTAACTATGGCTACACCTTC.

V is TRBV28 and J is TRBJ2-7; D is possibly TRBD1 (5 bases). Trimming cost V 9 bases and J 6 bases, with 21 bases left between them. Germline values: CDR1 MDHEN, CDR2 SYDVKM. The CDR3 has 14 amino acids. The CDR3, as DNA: TGTGCCAGTACTGACTTGGCAGGGTCTCGCGAGCAGTACTTC. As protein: CASTDLAGSREQYF.

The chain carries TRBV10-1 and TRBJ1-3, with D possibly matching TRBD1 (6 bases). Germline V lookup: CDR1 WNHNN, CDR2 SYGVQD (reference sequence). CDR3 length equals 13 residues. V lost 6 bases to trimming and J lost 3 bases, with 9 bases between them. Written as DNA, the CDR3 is TGCGCCAGCAGCGGGACACTTGGAAACACCATATATTTT. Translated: CASSGTLGNTIYF.

The CDR3 region is CATSRVRRGDFPGELFF. The CDR3 DNA reads as TGTGCCACCAGCAGAGTCAGGCGGGGGGATTTTCCCGGGGAGCTGTTTTTT. The V call is TRBV15, the J call TRBJ2-2; 8 positions agree with TRBD2. The CDR3 loop spans 17 amino acids. The germline gives CDR1 LNHNV, CDR2 YYDKDF (reference sequence). V dropped 1 base and J dropped 6; count of bases not matched to a gene: 10.

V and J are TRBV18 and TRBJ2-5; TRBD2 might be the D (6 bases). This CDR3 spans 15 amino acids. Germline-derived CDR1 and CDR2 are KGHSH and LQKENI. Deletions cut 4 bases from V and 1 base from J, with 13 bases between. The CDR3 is CASSLYGAGQETQYF. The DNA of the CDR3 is TGTGCCAGCTCACTGTACGGAGCGGGCCAAGAGACCCAGTACTTC. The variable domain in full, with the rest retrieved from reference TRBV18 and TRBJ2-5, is NAGVMQNPRHLVRRRGQEARLRCSPMKGHSHVYWYRQLPEEGLKFMVYLQKENIIDESGMPKERFSAEFPKEGPSILRIQQVVRGDSAAYFCASSLYGAGQETQYFGPGTRLLVL.

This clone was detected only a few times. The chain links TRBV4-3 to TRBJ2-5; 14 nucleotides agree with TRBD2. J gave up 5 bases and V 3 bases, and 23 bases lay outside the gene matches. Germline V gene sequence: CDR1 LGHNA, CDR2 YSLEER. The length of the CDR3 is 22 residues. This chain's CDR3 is CASSQGSGTSGSPFWFQETQYF. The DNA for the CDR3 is TGCGCCAGCAGCCAGGGATCCGGGACTAGCGGGAGCCCTTTTTGGTTTCAGGAGACCCAGTACTTC.

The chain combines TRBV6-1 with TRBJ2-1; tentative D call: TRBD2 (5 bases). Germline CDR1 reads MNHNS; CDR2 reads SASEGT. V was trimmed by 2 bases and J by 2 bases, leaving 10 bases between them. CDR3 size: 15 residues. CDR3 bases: TGTGCCAGCAGTGAAAAGGACTCAGCCTACAATGAGCAGTTCTTC. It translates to CASSEKDSAYNEQFF.

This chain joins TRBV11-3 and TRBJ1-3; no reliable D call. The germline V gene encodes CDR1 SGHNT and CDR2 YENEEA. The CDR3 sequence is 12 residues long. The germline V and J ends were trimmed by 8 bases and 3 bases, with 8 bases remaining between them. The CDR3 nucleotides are TGTGCCAGCTCTGAGAATGGAAACACCATATATTTT. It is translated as CASSENGNTIYF.

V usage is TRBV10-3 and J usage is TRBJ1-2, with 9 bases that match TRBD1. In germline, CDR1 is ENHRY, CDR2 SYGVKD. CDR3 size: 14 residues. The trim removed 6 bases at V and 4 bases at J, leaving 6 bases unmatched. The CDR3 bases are TGTGCCATCAGGGACCCGGGACAGGGCTATGGCTACACCTTC. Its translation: CAIRDPGQGYGYTF.

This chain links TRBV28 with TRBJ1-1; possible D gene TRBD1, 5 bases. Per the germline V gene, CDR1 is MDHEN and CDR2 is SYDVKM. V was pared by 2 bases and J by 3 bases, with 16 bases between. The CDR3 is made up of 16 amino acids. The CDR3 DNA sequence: TGTGCCAGCAGTTTAGGGGCAGGGCGAGGTGACACTGAAGCTTTCTTT. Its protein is CASSLGAGRGDTEAFF.

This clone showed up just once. The CDR3 nucleotides read TGTGCCAGCAGCCCTGGAGGTGAGAGGTCAGATACGCAGTATTTT. This encodes CASSPGGERSDTQYF. This chain connects TRBV7-2 to TRBJ2-3; TRBD2 is a possible D gene (5 bases). Looked up from germline, CDR1 is SGHTA and CDR2 is FQGNSA. This CDR3 region has 15 residues. The germline V and J ends were trimmed by 5 bases and 4 bases, with 16 bases remaining between them.

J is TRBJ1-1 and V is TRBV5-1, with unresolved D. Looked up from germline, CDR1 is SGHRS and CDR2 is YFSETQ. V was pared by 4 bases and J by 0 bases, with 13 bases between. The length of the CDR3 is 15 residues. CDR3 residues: CASSKNGGLNTEAFF. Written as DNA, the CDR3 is TGCGCCAGCAGCAAAAACGGCGGCTTGAACACTGAAGCTTTCTTT. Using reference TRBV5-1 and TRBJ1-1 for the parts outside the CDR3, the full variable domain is KAGVTQTPRYLIKTRGQQVTLSCSPISGHRSVSWYQQTPGQGLQFLFEYFSETQRNKGNFPGRFSGRQFSNSRSEMNVSTLELGDSALYLCASSKNGGLNTEAFFGQGTRLTVV.

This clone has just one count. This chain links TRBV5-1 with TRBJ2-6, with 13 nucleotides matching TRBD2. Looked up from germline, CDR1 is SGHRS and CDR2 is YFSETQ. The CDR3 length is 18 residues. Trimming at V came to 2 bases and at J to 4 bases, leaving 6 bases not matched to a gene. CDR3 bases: TGCGCCAGCAGCTTACGACTAGCGGGAGGCTCGGGGGCCAACGTCCTGACTTTC. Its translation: CASSLRLAGGSGANVLTF. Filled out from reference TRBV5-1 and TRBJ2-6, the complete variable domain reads KAGVTQTPRYLIKTRGQQVTLSCSPISGHRSVSWYQQTPGQGLQFLFEYFSETQRNKGNFPGRFSGRQFSNSRSEMNVSTLELGDSALYLCASSLRLAGGSGANVLTFGAGSRLTVL.

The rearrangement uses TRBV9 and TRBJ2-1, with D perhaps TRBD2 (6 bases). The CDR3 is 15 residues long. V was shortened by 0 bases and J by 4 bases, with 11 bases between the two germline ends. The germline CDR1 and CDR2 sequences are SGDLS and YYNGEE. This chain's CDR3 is CASSVAAGAYNEQFF. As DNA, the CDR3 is TGTGCCAGCAGCGTAGCAGCGGGCGCATACAATGAGCAGTTCTTC. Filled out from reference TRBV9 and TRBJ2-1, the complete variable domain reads DSGVTQTPKHLITATGQRVTLRCSPRSGDLSVYWYQQSLDQGLQFLIQYYNGEERAKGNILERFSAQQFPDLHSELNLSSLELGDSALYFCASSVAAGAYNEQFFGPGTRLTVL.

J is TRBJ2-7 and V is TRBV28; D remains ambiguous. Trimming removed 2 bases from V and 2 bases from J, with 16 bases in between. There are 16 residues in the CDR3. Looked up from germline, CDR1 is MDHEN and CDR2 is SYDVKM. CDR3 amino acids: CASSLGLGQSPYEQYF. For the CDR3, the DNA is TGTGCCAGCAGTTTAGGATTGGGCCAGTCCCCCTACGAGCAGTACTTC.

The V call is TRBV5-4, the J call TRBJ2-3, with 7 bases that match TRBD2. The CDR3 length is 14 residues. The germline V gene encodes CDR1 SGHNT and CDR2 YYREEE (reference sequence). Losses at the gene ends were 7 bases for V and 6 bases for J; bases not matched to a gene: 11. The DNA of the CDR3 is TGTGCCAGCTCGCTGGCGGGCGGGAGCGATACGCAGTATTTT. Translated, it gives CASSLAGGSDTQYF. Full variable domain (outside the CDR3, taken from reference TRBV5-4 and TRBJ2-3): ETGVTQSPTHLIKTRGQQVTLRCSSQSGHNTVSWYQQALGQGPQFIFQYYREEENGRGNFPPRFSGLQFPNYSSELNVNALELDDSALYLCASSLAGGSDTQYFGPGTRLTVL.